A selection of T cell receptor beta chains follows, all from one sample in a study of preoperative IRX-2 immunotherapy in early breast cancer. Using immunoSEQ multiplex PCR, the repertoire was profiled, and TCRdb retains in-frame clones only, with some absent. The sample holds tens of thousands of clones, about four fifths seen once. The sequences come from lymph node tissue, collected after IRX-2 immunotherapy. All receptors derive from a human donor with breast cancer. The CDR3 runs from the conserved cysteine through the conserved F or W. The D gene is left open where the match is weak.

d_call	v_call	j_call	cdr3_aa
NA	TRBV15	TRBJ1-5	CATSRGTSDHQPQHF
NA	TRBV28	TRBJ1-5	CASSLRPQFSNQPQHF
NA	TRBV25-1	TRBJ2-3	CASSEFLGSTDTQYF
TRBD1	TRBV11-3	TRBJ2-3	CASSLRTGKTPGTQYF
NA	TRBV28	TRBJ1-1	CASSLAWSSTEAFF
TRBD1	TRBV5-1	TRBJ2-6	CASSLVQGAGANVLTF
NA	TRBV18	TRBJ2-7	CASSLYGGTYEQYF
NA	TRBV5-1	TRBJ2-1	CASSLSGTDNEQFF
TRBD1	TRBV11-3	TRBJ1-1	CASSLGQGDTEAFF
NA	TRBV30	TRBJ1-4	CAWSVSGANEKLFF
TRBD1	TRBV25-1	TRBJ1-3	CASSDSRTGGNTIYF
TRBD1	TRBV9	TRBJ1-2	CASSAGTGVYGYTF
NA	TRBV11-3	TRBJ2-3	CASSSRPGLSTDTQYF
TRBD1	TRBV19	TRBJ1-6	CASTRQGTGNSPLHF
NA	TRBV11-3	TRBJ2-7	CASSPRRGWAHEQYF
TRBD1	TRBV7-6	TRBJ1-1	CASSLGDRWTEAFF
NA	TRBV6-8	TRBJ1-1	CASSYSGGINTEAFF
NA	TRBV12-5	TRBJ1-1	CASANSGTRFTEAFF
NA	TRBV6-8	TRBJ2-3	CASIWSASTDTQYF
TRBD1	TRBV12-5	TRBJ1-1	CASGHMTGHAFF
NA	TRBV11-3	TRBJ2-7	CASSRAHRAAYEQYF
NA	TRBV4-1	TRBJ1-5	CASSQDRNQPQHF
NA	TRBV6-8	TRBJ1-5	CASSVNRGGNQPQHF